This TCR beta chain was documented in a study of blood T cell repertoires in COVID-19. As for the study in general: T cells, B-cell-depleted T cells, or PBMCs supplied cDNA or gDNA.

The method was immunoSEQ multiplex PCR; TCRdb's version includes in-frame clones alone and lacks a portion of them. The sample holds over 150,000 clones, 76% seen once. The CDR3 loop spans 15 amino acids. Trimming left V 0 bases short and J 2 bases short, with 11 bases between. Germline CDR1 is SGHRS and CDR2 is YFSETQ. This chain uses TRBV5-1 with TRBJ1-2, with D perhaps TRBD1 (5 bases). Sample: peripheral blood. This clonotype originated in a woman older than 75 with acute or convalescent COVID-19. The CDR3 region is CASSLAPGINYGYTF. DNA of the CDR3: TGCGCCAGCAGCTTGGCCCCAGGGATCAACTATGGCTACACCTTC.